This T cell receptor beta chain was captured by sequencing in a study of blood T cell repertoires in COVID-19. At the level of the study: PBMCs, B-cell-depleted T cells, or T cells were the source of the cDNA or gDNA that made up the material.

Assay: immunoSEQ multiplex PCR; the TCRdb copy retains only in-frame clones and omits some. The table has roughly 140,000 clones, 80% to 90% seen once; the top ten hold about 11%. The sequence was obtained from a man aged 55 to 70 who had recovered from COVID-19. What was sequenced was PBMCs or T cells enriched from blood (not recorded which).

CDR3 protein: CASSPRTTAYEQYF. The CDR3 nucleotides are TGTGCCAGCAGCCCTAGGACTACCGCCTACGAGCAGTACTTC. The rearrangement links TRBV11-2 to TRBJ2-7; tentatively, D is TRBD2 (6 bases). Germline CDR1 is SGHAT and CDR2 is FQNNGV. Between the trimmed V and J ends, which lost 5 bases and 2 bases, there was a span of 13 bases. This CDR3 is 14 amino acids long. The full variable domain, completed using reference TRBV11-2 and TRBJ2-7, is EAGVAQSPRYKIIEKRQSVAFWCNPISGHATLYWYQQILGQGPKLLIQFQNNGVVDDSQLPKDRFSAERLKGVDSTLKIQPAKLEDSAVYLCASSPRTTAYEQYFGPGTRLTVT.